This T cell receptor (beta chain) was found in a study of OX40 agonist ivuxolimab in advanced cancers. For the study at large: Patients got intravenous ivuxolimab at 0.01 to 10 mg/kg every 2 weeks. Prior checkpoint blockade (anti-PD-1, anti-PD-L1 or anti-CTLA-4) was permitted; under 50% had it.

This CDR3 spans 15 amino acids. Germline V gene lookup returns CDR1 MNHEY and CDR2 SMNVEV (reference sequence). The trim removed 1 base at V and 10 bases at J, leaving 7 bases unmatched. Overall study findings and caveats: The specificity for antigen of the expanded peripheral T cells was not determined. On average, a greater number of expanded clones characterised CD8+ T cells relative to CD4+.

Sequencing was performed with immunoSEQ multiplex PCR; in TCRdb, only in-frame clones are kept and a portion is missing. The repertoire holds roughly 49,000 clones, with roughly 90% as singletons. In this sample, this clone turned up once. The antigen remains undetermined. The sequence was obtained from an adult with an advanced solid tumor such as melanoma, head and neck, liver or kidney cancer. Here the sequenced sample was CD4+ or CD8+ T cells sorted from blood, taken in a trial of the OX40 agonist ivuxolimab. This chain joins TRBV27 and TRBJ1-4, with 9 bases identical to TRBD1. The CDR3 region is CASSLWGQGGGKLFF. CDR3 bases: TGTGCCAGCAGTTTATGGGGACAGGGAGGTGGAAAACTGTTTTTT.